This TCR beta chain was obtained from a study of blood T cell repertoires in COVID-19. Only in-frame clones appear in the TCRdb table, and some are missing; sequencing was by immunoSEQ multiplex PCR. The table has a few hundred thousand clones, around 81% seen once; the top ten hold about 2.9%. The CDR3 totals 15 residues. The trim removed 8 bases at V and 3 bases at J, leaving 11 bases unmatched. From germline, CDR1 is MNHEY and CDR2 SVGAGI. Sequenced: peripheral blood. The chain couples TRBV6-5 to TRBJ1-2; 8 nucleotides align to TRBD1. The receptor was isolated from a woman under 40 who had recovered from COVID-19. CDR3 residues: CASYLTGGEDYGYTF. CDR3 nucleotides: TGTGCCAGCTACCTAACAGGGGGGGAGGACTATGGCTACACCTTC.